The T cell receptor beta chain described here comes from a study of graft-versus-host responses after intestinal transplantation. Study-wide points: There were GvH clones found in recipient marrow, and some of them appeared first in ileum or blood.

The CDR3 totals 15 residues. The V end was cut by 7 bases, the J end by 2 bases, with 18 bases between. Germline CDR1 is MNHNS and CDR2 is SASEGT. Points on this clone: Its antigen remains unidentified.

Processing of graft tissue released intraepithelial and lamina propria lymphocytes. Generated by immunoSEQ multiplex PCR, the TCRdb table keeps only in-frame clones and is missing some. Of 50,000 to 75,000 clones listed, roughly 90% are singletons. The sample here was ileum tissue, taken less than 400 days after transplant. J is TRBJ2-7 and V is TRBV6-1, with D maybe TRBD2 (5 bases). The receptor was isolated from a human patient who received an intestinal transplant, so some T cells may come from the graft donor. The DNA of the CDR3 is TGTGCCAGCATGGAGGATGACACCCACCCCTACGAGCAGTACTTC. It encodes CASMEDDTHPYEQYF.